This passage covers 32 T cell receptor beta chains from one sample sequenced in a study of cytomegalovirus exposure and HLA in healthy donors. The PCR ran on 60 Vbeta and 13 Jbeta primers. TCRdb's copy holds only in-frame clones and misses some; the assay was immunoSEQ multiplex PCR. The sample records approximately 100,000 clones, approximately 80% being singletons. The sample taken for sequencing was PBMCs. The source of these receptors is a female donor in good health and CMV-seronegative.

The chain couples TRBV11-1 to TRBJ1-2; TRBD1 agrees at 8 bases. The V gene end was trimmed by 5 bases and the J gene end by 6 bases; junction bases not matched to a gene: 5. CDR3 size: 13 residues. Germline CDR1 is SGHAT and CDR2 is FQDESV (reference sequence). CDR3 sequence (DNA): TGTGCCAGCAGCGGACAGGGTTGGGATGGCTACACCTTC. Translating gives CASSGQGWDGYTF.

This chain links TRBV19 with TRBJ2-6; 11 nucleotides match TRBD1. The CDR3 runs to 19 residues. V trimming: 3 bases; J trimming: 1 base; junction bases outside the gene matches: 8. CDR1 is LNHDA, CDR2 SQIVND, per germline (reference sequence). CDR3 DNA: TGTGCCAGTAGTATTTTGGACAGGGGGCGAAAATCTGGGGCCAACGTCCTGACTTTC. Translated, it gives CASSILDRGRKSGANVLTF.

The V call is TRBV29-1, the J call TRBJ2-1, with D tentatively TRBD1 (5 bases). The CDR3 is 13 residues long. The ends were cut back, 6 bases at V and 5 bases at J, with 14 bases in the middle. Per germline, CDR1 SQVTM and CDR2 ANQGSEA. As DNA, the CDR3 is TGCAGCGTCAGAATCGACAGAAACAATGAGCAGTTCTTC. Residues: CSVRIDRNNEQFF.

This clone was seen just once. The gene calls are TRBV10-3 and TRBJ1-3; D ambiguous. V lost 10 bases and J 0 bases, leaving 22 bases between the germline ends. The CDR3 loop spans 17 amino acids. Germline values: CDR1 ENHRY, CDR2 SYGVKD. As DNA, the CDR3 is TGTGCCACTCAGACGCCCGCGGGCAGGTTCTCTGGAAACACCATATATTTT. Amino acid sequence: CATQTPAGRFSGNTIYF.

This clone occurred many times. This chain's CDR3 is CATSSNRGSQETQYF. Here the CDR3 DNA reads TGTGCCACCAGCAGCAACAGGGGCTCACAAGAGACCCAGTACTTC. V usage is TRBV15 and J usage is TRBJ2-5; TRBD1 aligns across 7 bases. Germline loops: CDR1 LNHNV, CDR2 YYDKDF (reference sequence). The CDR3 loop spans 15 amino acids. V gave up 3 bases and J gave up 2 bases; unmatched junction bases: 6.

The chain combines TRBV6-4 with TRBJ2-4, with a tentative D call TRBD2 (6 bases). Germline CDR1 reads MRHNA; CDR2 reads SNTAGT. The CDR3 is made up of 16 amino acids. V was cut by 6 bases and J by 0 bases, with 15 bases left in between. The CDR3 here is CASRGDTSLAKNIQYF. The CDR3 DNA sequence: TGTGCCAGCAGGGGGGATACTAGCTTAGCCAAAAACATTCAGTACTTC.

CDR3 sequence (DNA): TGTGCCAGCAGGGTGACAGGAAATGAAAAACTGTTTTTT. It translates to CASRVTGNEKLFF. The gene calls are TRBV6-1 and TRBJ1-4, with D possibly matching TRBD1 (6 bases). V lost 6 bases to trimming and J lost 5 bases, with 10 bases between them. This CDR3 has 13 residues. Per germline, CDR1 MNHNS and CDR2 SASEGT.

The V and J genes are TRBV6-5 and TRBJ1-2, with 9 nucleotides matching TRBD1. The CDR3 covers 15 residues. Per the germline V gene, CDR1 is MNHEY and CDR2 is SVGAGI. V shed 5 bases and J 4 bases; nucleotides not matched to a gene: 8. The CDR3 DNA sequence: TGTGCCAGCAGTAAAAGGACAGGGGCGGCCTATGGCTACACCTTC. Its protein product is CASSKRTGAAYGYTF.

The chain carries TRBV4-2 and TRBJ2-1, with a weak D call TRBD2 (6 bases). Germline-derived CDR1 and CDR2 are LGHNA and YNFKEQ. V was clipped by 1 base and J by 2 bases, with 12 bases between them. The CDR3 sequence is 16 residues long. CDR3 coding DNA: TGTGCCAGCAGCCAAGGAATGGGGGGTACCTACAATGAGCAGTTCTTC. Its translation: CASSQGMGGTYNEQFF.

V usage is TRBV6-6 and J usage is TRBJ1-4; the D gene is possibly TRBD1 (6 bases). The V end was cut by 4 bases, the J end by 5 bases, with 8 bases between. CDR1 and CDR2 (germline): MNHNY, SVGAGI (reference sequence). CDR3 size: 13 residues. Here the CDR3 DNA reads TGTGCCAGCAGTTGGACAGAAAATGAAAAACTGTTTTTT. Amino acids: CASSWTENEKLFF.

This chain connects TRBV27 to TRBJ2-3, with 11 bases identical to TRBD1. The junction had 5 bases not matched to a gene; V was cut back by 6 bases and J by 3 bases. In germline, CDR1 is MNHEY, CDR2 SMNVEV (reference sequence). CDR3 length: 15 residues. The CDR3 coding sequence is TGTGCCAGCAGGATCGGGACAGGGGGTACAGATACGCAGTATTTT. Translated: CASRIGTGGTDTQYF.

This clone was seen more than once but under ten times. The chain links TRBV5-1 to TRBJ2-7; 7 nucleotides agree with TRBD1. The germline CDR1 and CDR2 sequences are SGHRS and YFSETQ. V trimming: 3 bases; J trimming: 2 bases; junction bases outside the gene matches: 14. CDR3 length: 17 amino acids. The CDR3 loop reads CASSWGIRGLTAYEQYF. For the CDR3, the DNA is TGCGCCAGCAGCTGGGGGATCAGGGGGTTAACAGCCTACGAGCAGTACTTC.

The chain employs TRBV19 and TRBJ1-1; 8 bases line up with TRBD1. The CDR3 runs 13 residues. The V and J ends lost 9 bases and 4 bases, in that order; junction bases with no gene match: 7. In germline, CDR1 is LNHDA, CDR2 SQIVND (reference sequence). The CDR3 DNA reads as TGTGCCAGCTCCCCCGACAGGGGCACTGAAGCTTTCTTT. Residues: CASSPDRGTEAFF.

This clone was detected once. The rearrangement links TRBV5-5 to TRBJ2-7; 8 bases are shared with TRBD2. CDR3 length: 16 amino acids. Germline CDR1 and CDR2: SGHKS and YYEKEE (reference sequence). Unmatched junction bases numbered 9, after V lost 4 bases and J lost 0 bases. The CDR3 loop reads CASSPDGGGSSYEQYF. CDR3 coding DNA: TGTGCCAGCAGCCCGGACGGCGGGGGGAGCTCCTACGAGCAGTACTTC.

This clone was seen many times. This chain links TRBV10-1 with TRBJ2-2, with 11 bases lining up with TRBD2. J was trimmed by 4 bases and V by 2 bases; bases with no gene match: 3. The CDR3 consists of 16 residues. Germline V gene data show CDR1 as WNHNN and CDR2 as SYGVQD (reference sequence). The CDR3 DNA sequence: TGCGCCAGCAGTGAGACTAGCGGGGGAGGCACCGGGGAGCTGTTTTTT. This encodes CASSETSGGGTGELFF.

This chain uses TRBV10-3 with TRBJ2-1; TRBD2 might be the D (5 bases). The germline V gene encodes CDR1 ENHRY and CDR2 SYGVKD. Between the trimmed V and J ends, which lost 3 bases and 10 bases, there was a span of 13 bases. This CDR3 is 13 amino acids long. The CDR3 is CAISEYHGEEQFF. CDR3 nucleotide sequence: TGTGCCATCAGTGAATATCACGGGGAGGAGCAGTTCTTC.

The CDR3 bases are TGTGCCAGCAAGGATCGGGGGTCAGATAGCAATCAGCCCCAGCATTTT. Its translation: CASKDRGSDSNQPQHF. The rearrangement joins TRBV6-6 to TRBJ1-5; tentative D call: TRBD1 (5 bases). CDR3 length: 16 residues. With 7 bases removed from V and 0 bases from J, the gap between germline ends came to 16 bases. Per the germline V gene, CDR1 is MNHNY and CDR2 is SVGAGI (reference sequence).

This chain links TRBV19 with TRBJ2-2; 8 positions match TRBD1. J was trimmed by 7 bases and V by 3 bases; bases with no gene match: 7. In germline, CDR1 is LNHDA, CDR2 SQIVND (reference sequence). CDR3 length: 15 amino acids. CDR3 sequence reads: CASSIQGALVGELFF. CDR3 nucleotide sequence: TGTGCCAGTAGTATTCAGGGGGCGCTGGTCGGGGAGCTGTTTTTT.

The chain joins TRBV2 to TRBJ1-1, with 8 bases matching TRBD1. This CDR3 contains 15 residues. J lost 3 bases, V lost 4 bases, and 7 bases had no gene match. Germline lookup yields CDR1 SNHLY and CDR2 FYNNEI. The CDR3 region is CASSGPGTGDTEAFF. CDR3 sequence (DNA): TGTGCCAGCAGTGGACCGGGGACAGGCGACACTGAAGCTTTCTTT.

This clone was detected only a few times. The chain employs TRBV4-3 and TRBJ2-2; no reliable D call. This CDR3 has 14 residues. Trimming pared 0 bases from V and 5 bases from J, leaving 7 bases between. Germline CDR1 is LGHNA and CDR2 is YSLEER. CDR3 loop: CASSQDEETGELFF. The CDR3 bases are TGCGCCAGCAGCCAAGATGAGGAGACCGGGGAGCTGTTTTTT.

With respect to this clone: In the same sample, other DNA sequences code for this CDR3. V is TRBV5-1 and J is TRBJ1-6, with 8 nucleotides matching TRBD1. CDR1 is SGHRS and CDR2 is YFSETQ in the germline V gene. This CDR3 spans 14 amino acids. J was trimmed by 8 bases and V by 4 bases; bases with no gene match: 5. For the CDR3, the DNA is TGCGCCAGCAGCACGGACAGGGAGTATTCACCCCTCCACTTT. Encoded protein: CASSTDREYSPLHF.

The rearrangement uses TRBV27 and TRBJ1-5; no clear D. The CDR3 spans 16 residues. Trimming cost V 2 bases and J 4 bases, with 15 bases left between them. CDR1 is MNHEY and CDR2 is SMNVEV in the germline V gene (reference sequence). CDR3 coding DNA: TGTGCCAGCAGTTTAACTTTTTCCGCCGGGAATCAGCCCCAGCATTTT. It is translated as CASSLTFSAGNQPQHF.

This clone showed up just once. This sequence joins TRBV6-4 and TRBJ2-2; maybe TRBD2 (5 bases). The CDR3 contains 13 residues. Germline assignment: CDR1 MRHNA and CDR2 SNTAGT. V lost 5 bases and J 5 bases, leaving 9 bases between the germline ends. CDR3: CASSLDFTGELFF. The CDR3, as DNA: TGTGCCAGCAGTCTGGACTTTACCGGGGAGCTGTTTTTT.

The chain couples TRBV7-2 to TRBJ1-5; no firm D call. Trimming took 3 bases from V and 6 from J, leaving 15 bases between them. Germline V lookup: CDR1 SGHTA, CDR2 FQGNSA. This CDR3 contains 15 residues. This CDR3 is CASSFRLMGAQPQHF. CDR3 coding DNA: TGTGCCAGCAGCTTTCGACTAATGGGAGCTCAGCCCCAGCATTTT.

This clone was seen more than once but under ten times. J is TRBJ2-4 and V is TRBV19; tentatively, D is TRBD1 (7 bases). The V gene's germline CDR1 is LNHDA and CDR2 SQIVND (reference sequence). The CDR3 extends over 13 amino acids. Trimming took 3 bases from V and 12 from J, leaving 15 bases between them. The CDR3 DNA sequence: TGTGCCAGTAGTATGACAGGGTGGGGGGATCAGTACTTC. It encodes CASSMTGWGDQYF. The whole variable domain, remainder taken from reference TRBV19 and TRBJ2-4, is DGGITQSPKYLFRKEGQNVTLSCEQNLNHDAMYWYRQDPGQGLRLIYYSQIVNDFQKGDIAEGYSVSREKKESFPLTVTSAQKNPTAFYLCASSMTGWGDQYFGAGTRLSVL.

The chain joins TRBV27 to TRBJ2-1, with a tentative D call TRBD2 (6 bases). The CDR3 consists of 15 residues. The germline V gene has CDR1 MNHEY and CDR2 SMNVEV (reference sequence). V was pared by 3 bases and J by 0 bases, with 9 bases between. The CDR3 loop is CASSFAGSSYNEQFF. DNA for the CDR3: TGTGCCAGCAGTTTTGCGGGAAGCTCCTACAATGAGCAGTTCTTC.

The CDR3 sequence: CASSPFSSAYEQYF. The CDR3 coding sequence is TGTGCCAGTAGCCCGTTTTCGTCCGCCTACGAGCAGTACTTC. The chain carries TRBV19 and TRBJ2-7; no clear D. The CDR3 consists of 14 residues. V dropped 6 bases and J dropped 2 bases, with 14 bases sitting between them. Germline lookup yields CDR1 LNHDA and CDR2 SQIVND (reference sequence).

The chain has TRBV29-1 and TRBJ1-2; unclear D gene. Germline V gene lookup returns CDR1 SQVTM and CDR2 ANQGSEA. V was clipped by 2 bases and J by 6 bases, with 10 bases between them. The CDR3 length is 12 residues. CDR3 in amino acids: CSVEWAVNGYTF. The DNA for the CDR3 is TGCAGCGTTGAATGGGCAGTGAATGGCTACACCTTC.

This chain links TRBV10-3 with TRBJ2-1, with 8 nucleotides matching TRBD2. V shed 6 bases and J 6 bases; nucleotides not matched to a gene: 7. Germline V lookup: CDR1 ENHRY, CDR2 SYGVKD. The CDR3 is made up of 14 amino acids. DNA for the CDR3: TGTGCCATCAGGAACTCCGGGACTAGCAATGAGCAGTTCTTC. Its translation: CAIRNSGTSNEQFF.

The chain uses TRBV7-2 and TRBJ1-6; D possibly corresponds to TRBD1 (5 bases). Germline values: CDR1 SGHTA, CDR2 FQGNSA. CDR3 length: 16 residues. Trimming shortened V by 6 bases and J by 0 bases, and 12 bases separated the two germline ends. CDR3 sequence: CASRRRESSYNSPLHF. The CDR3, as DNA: TGTGCCAGCAGGCGCAGGGAAAGCTCCTATAATTCACCCCTCCACTTT.

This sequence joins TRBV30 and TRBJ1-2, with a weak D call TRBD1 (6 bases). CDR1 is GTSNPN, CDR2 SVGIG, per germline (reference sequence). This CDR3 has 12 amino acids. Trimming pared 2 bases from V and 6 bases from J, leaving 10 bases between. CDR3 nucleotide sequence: TGTGCCTGGAGTTTGGGGGCGGATGGCTACACCTTC. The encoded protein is CAWSLGADGYTF.

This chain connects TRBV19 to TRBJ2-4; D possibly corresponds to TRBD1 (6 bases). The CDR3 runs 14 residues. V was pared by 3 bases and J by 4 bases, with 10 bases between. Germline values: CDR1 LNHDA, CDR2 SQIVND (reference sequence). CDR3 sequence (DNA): TGTGCCAGTAGTATTCCAGGGGATAAAAACATTCAGTACTTC. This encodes CASSIPGDKNIQYF.